The present T cell receptor beta chain was sequenced within a study of identical twins. The V end was cut by 0 bases, the J end by 4 bases, with 6 bases between. This CDR3 region has 14 residues. Study outcomes and limitations: While abundant cord blood beta clonotypes carried fewer insertions, memory repertoires showed no such pattern. Conclusions came from cross-sectional statistical analysis, not from following the same donors.

The authors used template switching to add a universal primer site and gave cDNA unique molecular identifiers. TCRdb fed the 5' RACE reads into MiXCR, producing one record per CDR3 protein. The sample holds about 920,000 distinct CDR3 sequences, approximately 13% seen once. This clonotype has ten or more counts. Antigen specificity is unknown. The data were also submitted as part of a second study, on yellow fever vaccine responses in identical twins.

The chain links TRBV12-3 or TRBV12-4 to TRBJ2-2, with D uncertain. Sequenced sample: PBMCs. This TCR was recovered from a woman under 30 in good health. The CDR3 is CASSLARVTGELFF. DNA for the CDR3: TGTGCCAGCAGTTTAGCACGGGTCACCGGGGAGCTGTTTTTT.